Listed below are T cell receptor beta chains from one sample, sequenced in a study of OX40 agonist ivuxolimab in advanced cancers. The repertoire was sequenced with immunoSEQ multiplex PCR; TCRdb's copy has only in-frame clones and lacks some. The data hold about 45,000 clones, with roughly 90% observed a single time. Sequences were derived from CD4+ or CD8+ T cells sorted from blood, sampled in a trial of the OX40 agonist ivuxolimab. These TCRs come from an adult with an advanced solid tumor such as melanoma, head and neck, liver or kidney cancer. Both conserved end residues are part of each CDR3. The order of the fields is V gene, J gene, clone size, D gene, CDR3 protein, CDR3 DNA. A D gene is named only where the DNA matches it firmly. Clone sizes are given selectively: once, few, many, or a class where the clone is expanded.

v_gene: TRBV10-3; j_gene: TRBJ2-6; abundance: -; d_gene: TRBD2; CDR3aa: CAIASGQSGANVLTF; CDR3nt: TGTGCCATTGCTAGCGGGCAATCTGGGGCCAACGTCCTGACTTTC
v_gene: TRBV10-3; j_gene: TRBJ1-3; abundance: -; d_gene: -; CDR3aa: CAISAPDSSGNTIYF; CDR3nt: TGTGCCATCAGTGCCCCGGACAGCTCTGGAAACACCATATATTTT
v_gene: TRBV18; j_gene: TRBJ2-5; abundance: -; d_gene: TRBD1; CDR3aa: CASSPGTGGETQYF; CDR3nt: TGTGCCAGCTCCCCAGGGACAGGCGGCGAGACCCAGTACTTC
v_gene: TRBV12-5; j_gene: TRBJ2-2; abundance: -; d_gene: TRBD2; CDR3aa: CASGWTSGIGELFF; CDR3nt: TGTGCTAGTGGTTGGACTAGCGGGATCGGGGAGCTGTTTTTT
v_gene: TRBV6-1; j_gene: TRBJ1-2; abundance: once; d_gene: TRBD1; CDR3aa: CASTPLATGAYGYTF; CDR3nt: TGTGCCAGCACCCCCCTGGCGACAGGGGCCTATGGCTACACCTTC
v_gene: TRBV7-2; j_gene: TRBJ2-7; abundance: -; d_gene: -; CDR3aa: CASSLGVSGLSYEQYF; CDR3nt: TGTGCCAGCAGCTTAGGGGTTAGCGGTCTCTCCTACGAGCAGTACTTC
v_gene: TRBV15; j_gene: TRBJ2-5; abundance: -; d_gene: TRBD1; CDR3aa: CATSRGQGVETQYF; CDR3nt: TGTGCCACCAGCAGAGGTCAGGGGGTCGAGACCCAGTACTTC
v_gene: TRBV7-2; j_gene: TRBJ2-7; abundance: -; d_gene: TRBD1; CDR3aa: CASSYGTGSYEQYF; CDR3nt: TGTGCCAGCAGCTACGGGACAGGCTCCTACGAGCAGTACTTC
v_gene: TRBV14; j_gene: TRBJ2-3; abundance: -; d_gene: TRBD2; CDR3aa: CASSQELAGRTDTQYF; CDR3nt: TGTGCCAGCAGCCAAGAACTAGCGGGACGGACAGATACGCAGTATTTT
v_gene: TRBV28; j_gene: TRBJ2-4; abundance: -; d_gene: -; CDR3aa: CASSLRDIQYF; CDR3nt: TGTGCCAGCAGTTTAAGGGACATTCAGTACTTC
v_gene: TRBV9; j_gene: TRBJ2-2; abundance: -; d_gene: -; CDR3aa: CASSVGRLDTGELFF; CDR3nt: TGTGCCAGCAGCGTAGGCCGTCTGGACACCGGGGAGCTGTTTTTT
v_gene: TRBV28; j_gene: TRBJ1-4; abundance: -; d_gene: -; CDR3aa: CASSTTGTNEKLFF; CDR3nt: TGTGCCAGCTCCACTACAGGGACTAATGAAAAACTGTTTTTT
v_gene: TRBV18; j_gene: TRBJ1-1; abundance: -; d_gene: TRBD1; CDR3aa: CASSADRVLTEAFF; CDR3nt: TGTGCCAGCTCAGCTGACAGGGTACTCACTGAAGCTTTCTTT
v_gene: TRBV7-3; j_gene: TRBJ2-2; abundance: once; d_gene: TRBD2; CDR3aa: CASSSGTSGGRELFF; CDR3nt: TGTGCCAGCAGCTCCGGGACTAGCGGAGGCCGGGAGCTGTTTTTT
v_gene: TRBV9; j_gene: TRBJ2-3; abundance: -; d_gene: -; CDR3aa: CASSVSGSTDTQYF; CDR3nt: TGTGCCAGCAGCGTAAGCGGGAGCACAGATACGCAGTATTTT
v_gene: TRBV7-9; j_gene: TRBJ2-3; abundance: -; d_gene: -; CDR3aa: CASSKTDTQYF; CDR3nt: TGTGCCAGCAGCAAAACAGATACGCAGTATTTT
v_gene: TRBV19; j_gene: TRBJ2-7; abundance: -; d_gene: -; CDR3aa: CASSMIGGAYEQYF; CDR3nt: TGTGCCAGTAGTATGATAGGCGGGGCCTACGAGCAGTACTTC
v_gene: TRBV6-6; j_gene: TRBJ2-7; abundance: -; d_gene: -; CDR3aa: CASIVGGTSSYEQYF; CDR3nt: TGTGCCAGCATAGTGGGGGGAACCAGCTCCTACGAGCAGTACTTC
v_gene: TRBV27; j_gene: TRBJ2-1; abundance: -; d_gene: TRBD2; CDR3aa: CASSLSTSGREDEQFF; CDR3nt: TGTGCCAGCAGTTTATCCACCAGCGGGAGGGAGGATGAGCAGTTCTTC
v_gene: TRBV11-1; j_gene: TRBJ2-5; abundance: -; d_gene: -; CDR3aa: CASSQSGDPGSSETQYF; CDR3nt: TGTGCCAGCAGCCAGAGTGGGGATCCCGGCTCCTCGGAGACCCAGTACTTC
v_gene: TRBV9; j_gene: TRBJ1-1; abundance: -; d_gene: -; CDR3aa: CASSRSFGEEAFF; CDR3nt: TGTGCCAGCAGCCGAAGTTTCGGGGAGGAAGCTTTCTTT
v_gene: TRBV27; j_gene: TRBJ2-3; abundance: -; d_gene: TRBD2; CDR3aa: CASSISGIVADTQYF; CDR3nt: TGTGCCAGCAGTATTAGCGGGATAGTCGCAGATACGCAGTATTTT
v_gene: TRBV11-3; j_gene: TRBJ2-1; abundance: -; d_gene: TRBD1; CDR3aa: CASSYRQGTYNEQFF; CDR3nt: TGTGCCAGCAGCTACCGACAGGGGACCTACAATGAGCAGTTCTTC
v_gene: TRBV6-1; j_gene: TRBJ2-5; abundance: -; d_gene: TRBD2; CDR3aa: CASSVRTSGRAGETQYF; CDR3nt: TGTGCCAGCAGTGTACGGACTAGCGGGAGGGCCGGGGAGACCCAGTACTTC
v_gene: TRBV6-1; j_gene: TRBJ1-4; abundance: -; d_gene: -; CDR3aa: CASSPKEKLFF; CDR3nt: TGTGCCAGCAGCCCCAAAGAAAAACTGTTTTTT
v_gene: TRBV7-2; j_gene: TRBJ1-5; abundance: -; d_gene: -; CDR3aa: CASSLSSVGNQPQHF; CDR3nt: TGTGCCAGCAGCTTAAGCAGCGTGGGCAATCAGCCCCAGCATTTT
v_gene: TRBV28; j_gene: TRBJ1-4; abundance: -; d_gene: -; CDR3aa: CASRGSNEKLFF; CDR3nt: TGTGCCAGCAGGGGCTCTAATGAAAAACTGTTTTTT
v_gene: TRBV28; j_gene: TRBJ1-2; abundance: -; d_gene: TRBD1; CDR3aa: CATLTGGDYGYTF; CDR3nt: TGTGCCACCCTGACAGGGGGCGATTATGGCTACACCTTC
v_gene: TRBV27; j_gene: TRBJ2-7; abundance: -; d_gene: -; CDR3aa: CASSREGGYEQYF; CDR3nt: TGTGCCAGCAGCCGAGAAGGGGGCTACGAGCAGTACTTC
v_gene: TRBV15; j_gene: TRBJ2-5; abundance: -; d_gene: -; CDR3aa: CATSGLAMGLETQYF; CDR3nt: TGTGCCACCAGCGGGCTAGCGATGGGGCTCGAGACCCAGTACTTC
v_gene: TRBV18; j_gene: TRBJ1-4; abundance: -; d_gene: TRBD1; CDR3aa: CASSPAGQGANEKLFF; CDR3nt: TGTGCCAGCTCACCGGCGGGACAGGGGGCCAATGAAAAACTGTTTTTT
v_gene: TRBV19; j_gene: TRBJ1-1; abundance: -; d_gene: TRBD1; CDR3aa: CASQTGGFTEAFF; CDR3nt: TGTGCCAGTCAGACAGGGGGATTCACTGAAGCTTTCTTT